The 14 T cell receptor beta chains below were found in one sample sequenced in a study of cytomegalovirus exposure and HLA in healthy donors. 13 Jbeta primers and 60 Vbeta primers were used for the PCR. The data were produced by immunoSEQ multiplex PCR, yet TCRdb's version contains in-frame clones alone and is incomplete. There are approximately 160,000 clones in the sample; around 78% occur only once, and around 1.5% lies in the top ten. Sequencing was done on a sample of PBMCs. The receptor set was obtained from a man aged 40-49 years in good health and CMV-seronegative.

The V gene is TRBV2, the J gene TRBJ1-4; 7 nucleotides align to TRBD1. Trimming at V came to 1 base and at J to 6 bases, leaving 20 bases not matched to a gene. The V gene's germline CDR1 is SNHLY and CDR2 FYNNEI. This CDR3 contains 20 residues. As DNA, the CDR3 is TGTGCCAGCAGTGAAGAGGGGGCGGGGGGGCCTATCGTTTGGGATGAAAAACTGTTTTTT. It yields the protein CASSEEGAGGPIVWDEKLFF.

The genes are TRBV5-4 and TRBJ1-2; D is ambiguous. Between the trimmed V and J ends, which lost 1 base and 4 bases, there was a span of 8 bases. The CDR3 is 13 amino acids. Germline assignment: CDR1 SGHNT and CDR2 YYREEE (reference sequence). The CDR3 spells CASSLPPSYGYTF. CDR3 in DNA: TGTGCCAGCAGCTTGCCCCCCTCCTATGGCTACACCTTC.

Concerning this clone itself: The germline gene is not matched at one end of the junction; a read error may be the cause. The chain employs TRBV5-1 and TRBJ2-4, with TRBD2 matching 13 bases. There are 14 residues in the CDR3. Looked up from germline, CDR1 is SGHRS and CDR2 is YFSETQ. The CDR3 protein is CTSSLGTSGIGGNF. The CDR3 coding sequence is TGCACCAGCAGCTTGGGGACTAGCGGGATAGGAGGGAACTTC.

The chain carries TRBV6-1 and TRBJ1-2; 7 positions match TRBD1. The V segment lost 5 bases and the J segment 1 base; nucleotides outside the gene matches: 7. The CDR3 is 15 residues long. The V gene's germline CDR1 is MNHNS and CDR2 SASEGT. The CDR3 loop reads CASSPWTGHNYGYTF. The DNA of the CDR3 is TGTGCCAGCAGTCCCTGGACAGGCCATAACTATGGCTACACCTTC.

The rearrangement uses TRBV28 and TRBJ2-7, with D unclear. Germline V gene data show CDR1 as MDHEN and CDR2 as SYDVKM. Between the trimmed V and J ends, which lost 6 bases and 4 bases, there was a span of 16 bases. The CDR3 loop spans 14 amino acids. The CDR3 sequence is CASSLDWKPYEQYF. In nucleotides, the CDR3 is TGTGCCAGCAGCCTTGACTGGAAACCTTACGAGCAGTACTTC. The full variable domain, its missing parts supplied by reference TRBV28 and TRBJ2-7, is DVKVTQSSRYLVKRTGEKVFLECVQDMDHENMFWYRQDPGLGLRLIYFSYDVKMKEKGDIPEGYSVSREKKERFSLILESASTNQTSMYLCASSLDWKPYEQYFGPGTRLTVT.

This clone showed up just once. The CDR3 coding sequence is TGTGCCAGCAGCCAGCAAAGACAGGTTCGGCCGTACTTC. Translating gives CASSQQRQVRPYF. The chain is built from TRBV14 and TRBJ2-5; TRBD1 is a possible D gene (6 bases). The germline V gene has CDR1 SGHDN and CDR2 FVKESK. The CDR3 has 13 amino acids. V was trimmed by 3 bases and J by 13 bases, leaving 18 bases between them.

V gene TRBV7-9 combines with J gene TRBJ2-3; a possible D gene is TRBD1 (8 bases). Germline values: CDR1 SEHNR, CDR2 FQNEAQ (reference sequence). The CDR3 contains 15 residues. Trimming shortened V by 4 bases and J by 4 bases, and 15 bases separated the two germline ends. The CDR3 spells CASSSDRGGADTQYF. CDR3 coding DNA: TGTGCCAGCAGCTCTGACAGGGGAGGGGCAGATACGCAGTATTTT.

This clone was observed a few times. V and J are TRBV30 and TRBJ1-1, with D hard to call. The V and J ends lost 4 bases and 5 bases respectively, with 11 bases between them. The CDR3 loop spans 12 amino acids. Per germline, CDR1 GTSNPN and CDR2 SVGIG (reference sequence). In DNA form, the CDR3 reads TGTGCCTGGACTCGGGTGGTGACTGAAGCTTTCTTT. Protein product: CAWTRVVTEAFF.

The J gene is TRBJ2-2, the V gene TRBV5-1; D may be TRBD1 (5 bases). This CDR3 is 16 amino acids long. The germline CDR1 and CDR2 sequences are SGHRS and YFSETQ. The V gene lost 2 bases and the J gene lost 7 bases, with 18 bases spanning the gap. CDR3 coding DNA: TGCGCCAGCAGCTTAGTAGGGGCCCGGACCGGCGGGGAGCTGTTTTTT. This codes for CASSLVGARTGGELFF.

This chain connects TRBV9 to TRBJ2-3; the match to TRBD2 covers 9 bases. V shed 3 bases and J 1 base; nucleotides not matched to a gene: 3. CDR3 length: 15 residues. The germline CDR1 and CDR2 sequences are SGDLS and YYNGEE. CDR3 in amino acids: CASSGSSGGTDTQYF. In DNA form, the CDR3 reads TGTGCCAGCAGCGGATCTAGCGGGGGCACAGATACGCAGTATTTT.

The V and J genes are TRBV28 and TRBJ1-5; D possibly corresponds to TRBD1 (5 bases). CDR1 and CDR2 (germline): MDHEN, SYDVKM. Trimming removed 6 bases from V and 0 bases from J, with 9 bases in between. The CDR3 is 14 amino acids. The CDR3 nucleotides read TGTGCCAGCAGAGGGGCGAATAGCAATCAGCCCCAGCATTTT. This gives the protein CASRGANSNQPQHF. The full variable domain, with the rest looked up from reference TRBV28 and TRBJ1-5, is DVKVTQSSRYLVKRTGEKVFLECVQDMDHENMFWYRQDPGLGLRLIYFSYDVKMKEKGDIPEGYSVSREKKERFSLILESASTNQTSMYLCASRGANSNQPQHFGDGTRLSIL.

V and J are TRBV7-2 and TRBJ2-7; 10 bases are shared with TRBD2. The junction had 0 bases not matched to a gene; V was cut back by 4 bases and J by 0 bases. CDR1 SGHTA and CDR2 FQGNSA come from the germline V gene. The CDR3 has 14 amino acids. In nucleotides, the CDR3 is TGTGCCAGCAGCTCTAGCGGGAGCTCCTACGAGCAGTACTTC. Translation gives CASSSSGSSYEQYF.

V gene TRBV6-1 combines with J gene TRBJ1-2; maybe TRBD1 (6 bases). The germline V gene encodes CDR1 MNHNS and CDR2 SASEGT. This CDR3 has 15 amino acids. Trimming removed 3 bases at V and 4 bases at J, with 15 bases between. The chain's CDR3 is CASSEWGGASYGYTF. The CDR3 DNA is TGTGCCAGCAGTGAGTGGGGGGGGGCGAGCTATGGCTACACCTTC.

The CDR3 protein is CASSSPLGTSGRAQDTQYF. The CDR3 region has the DNA TGTGCCAGCAGCTCCCCCTTAGGGACTAGCGGGAGGGCCCAAGATACGCAGTATTTT. V is TRBV5-5 and J is TRBJ2-3, with 16 bases identical to TRBD2. CDR3 size: 19 residues. V trimming: 3 bases; J trimming: 5 bases; junction bases outside the gene matches: 12. Germline V gene lookup returns CDR1 SGHKS and CDR2 YYEKEE (reference sequence).